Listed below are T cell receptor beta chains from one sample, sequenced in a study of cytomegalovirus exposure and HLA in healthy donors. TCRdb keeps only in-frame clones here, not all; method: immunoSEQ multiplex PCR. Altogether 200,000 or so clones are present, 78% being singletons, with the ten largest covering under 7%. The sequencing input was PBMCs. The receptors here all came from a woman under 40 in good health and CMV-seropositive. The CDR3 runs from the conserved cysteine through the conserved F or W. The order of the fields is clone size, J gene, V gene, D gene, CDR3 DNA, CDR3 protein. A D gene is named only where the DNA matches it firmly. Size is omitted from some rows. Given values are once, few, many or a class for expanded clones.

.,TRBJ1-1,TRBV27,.,TGTGCCAGCAGTTTATCTTTCGCTGGGGCTTGGGGCTACACTGAAGCTTTCTTT,CASSLSFAGAWGYTEAFF
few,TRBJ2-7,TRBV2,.,TGTGCCAGCAGTGTAGAGGGAGGACTAAAGGCCTACGAGCAGTACTTC,CASSVEGGLKAYEQYF
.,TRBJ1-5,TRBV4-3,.,TGCGCCAGCAGCCAGGGAGAGGATCAGCCCCAGCATTTT,CASSQGEDQPQHF
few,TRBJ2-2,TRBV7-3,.,TGTGCCAGCAGCTCGAGCGCGCCGAACACCGGGGAGCTGTTTTTT,CASSSSAPNTGELFF
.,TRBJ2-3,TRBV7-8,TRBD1,TGTGCCAGCAGCTCCCCCGGGACAGGGGGCGGCGAAGCGCAGTATTTT,CASSSPGTGGGEAQYF
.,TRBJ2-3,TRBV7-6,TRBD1,TGTGCCAGCAGCTTAGTGTCGACAGGGAAAACAGATACGCAGTATTTT,CASSLVSTGKTDTQYF
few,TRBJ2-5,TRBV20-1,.,TGCAGTGCTAGTCTAGCGGAGACCCAGTACTTC,CSASLAETQYF
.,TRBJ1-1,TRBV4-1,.,TGCGCCAGCAGCTCAGGGGCGGGAGTCACTGAAGCTTTCTTT,CASSSGAGVTEAFF
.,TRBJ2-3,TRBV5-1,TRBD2,TGCGCCAGCAGCTTTCGGACTAGCGCAGATACGCAGTATTTT,CASSFRTSADTQYF
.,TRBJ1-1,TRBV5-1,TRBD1,TGCGCCAGCAGCTCTGACAGGGGATTGCTTAATGAAGCTTTCTTT,CASSSDRGLLNEAFF
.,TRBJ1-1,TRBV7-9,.,TGTGCCAGCAGCTTAGAGACAGGCCGGAACACCGAAGCTTTCTTT,CASSLETGRNTEAFF
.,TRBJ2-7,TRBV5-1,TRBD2,TGCGCCAGCAGCTTAGCGGGGGATCACTACGAGCAGTACTTC,CASSLAGDHYEQYF
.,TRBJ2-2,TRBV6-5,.,TGTGCCAGCAGTTACGTCGGACTCGGCAAGGGCGGGGAGCTGTTTTTT,CASSYVGLGKGGELFF
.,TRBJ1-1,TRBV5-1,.,TGCGCCAGCAGCTTTCCTGGGAGGACTGAAGCTTTCTTT,CASSFPGRTEAFF
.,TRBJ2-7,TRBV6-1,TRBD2,TGTGCCAGCACCCCTAGCGGGAGCTCCTACGAGCAGTACTTC,CASTPSGSSYEQYF
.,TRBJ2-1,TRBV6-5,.,TGTGCCAGCAGTTACTCGGGAGTTAAGGAGCAGTTCTTC,CASSYSGVKEQFF
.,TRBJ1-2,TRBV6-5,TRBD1,TGTGCCAGCAGCCCAGGGGGCGCGGGTAACTATGGCTACACCTTC,CASSPGGAGNYGYTF
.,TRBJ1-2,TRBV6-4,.,TGTGCCAGCAGTGACGGTCCTTCGGGGGTCTATGGCTACACCTTC,CASSDGPSGVYGYTF